This TCR beta chain comes out of a study of identical twins (dated by TCRdb to 2016 to 2017). About the study as a whole: The study deep-sequenced TCR alpha and beta repertoires from monozygotic twins, unrelated adults of various ages and cord blood to test whether fetal clonotypes persist. To rule out contamination, the twin experiments were replicated at different times with different library preparation protocols. On the study overall, not on this receptor specifically: Conclusions relied on cross-sectional statistical analysis, since the same donors could not be followed over many years. Compared with coincidental sharing between unrelated individuals, out-of-frame TCR alpha sequences shared between twins showed an excess of sequences with low generation probability. The excess sharing between twins in beta out-of-frame sequences was weaker because fewer shared sequences reduced the signal-to-noise ratio. Zero-insertion analyses could be partly confounded by invariant T cells such as MAIT and iNKT, although diverse VJ usage argued against such confounding for most clonotypes. Abundant cord blood beta clonotypes had fewer insertions, young adult naive repertoires showed a similar but weaker trend, and memory repertoires showed no such trend. Out-of-frame TCR alpha sharing in monozygotic twins was systematically underestimated by recombination models, whereas sharing between unrelated individuals was in agreement with the recombination models.

Trimmed from V: 7 bases; trimmed from J: 2 bases; junction bases lacking a gene match: 15. CDR1 DFQATT and CDR2 SNEGSKA were looked up in the germline V gene (reference sequence). The CDR3 sequence holds 17 residues, the cysteine and phenylalanine included. The DNA shown is the 51-base CDR3, in frame from base 1. Libraries were prepared through 5' RACE. This sample was sequenced with an Illumina HiSeq 2000. Template switching added a universal primer binding site, and the final cDNA carried a unique molecular identifier that allowed TCR cDNA molecules to be counted accurately. Specific primers in the conserved constant-segment region were used to synthesize first-strand cDNA for the TCR alpha and beta chains. To control for contamination, each cDNA library was double barcoded with a SMART-Mk sample barcode plus Illumina barcodes. TruSeq adapter sequences, together with Illumina sample barcodes, were added in two successive PCR steps. The TCR alpha and beta cDNA libraries were sequenced on the Illumina HiSeq platform using custom primers. Regarding the original processing steps: MiGEC was used to process raw reads and extract unique molecular identifiers, and MiXCR was used to find CDR3 positions. Recombination models were inferred per individual with the repgenHMM and IGoR tools using an EM algorithm. Shared clonotypes were analyzed with the tcR package in R, and sharing was normalized by the product of cloneset sizes. Out-of-frame nonproductive sequences were analyzed to study raw recombination free of thymic and clonal selection effects. TCRdb passed the public sequencing reads through fastp at Q25 and MiXCR, retaining productive beta sequences. Rows matching on CDR3 protein sequence are summarized as one entry with the most common DNA and genes. The V and J calls come from TCRdb's annotation, not from the publication. Counted in this sample were 1.5 million or so distinct CDR3 sequences; about 30% of them appeared once. The ten largest make up about 0.25% of the sample.

All donors were healthy Caucasians. A few counts support this clonotype. Its antigen is currently not known. No base quality information exists; no much larger clone differs at one position. The source material was cord blood. The rearrangement combines TRBV20-1 with TRBJ1-5; TRBD1 matches 9 bases in the middle. The receptor was derived from a newborn girl in good health. The nucleotide sequence reads as follows: TGCAGTGTTGCCGGGACAGGGCAGATTCGGGGCAATCAGCCCCAGCATTTT. This codes for CSVAGTGQIRGNQPQHF.